This T cell receptor beta chain was sequenced for a study of OX40 agonist ivuxolimab in advanced cancers. About the study: Ivuxolimab was administered intravenously to patients at 0.01 to 10 mg/kg every 2 weeks. Patients achieving partial responses numbered three: one hepatocellular carcinoma case and two cutaneous melanoma cases.

Worth noting for this clone: Its antigen is unknown.

Clones were read by immunoSEQ multiplex PCR, and TCRdb kept only the in-frame ones, dropping some. The repertoire holds 85,000 to 100,000 clones, with 70% to 90% as singletons. Study conclusions and caveats: In the 0.1 to 3.0 mg/kg range, CD4+ and CD8+ blood T cells had expanded clonally by week 6. Expanded clones were, on average, more numerous in CD8+ T cells than in CD4+.

The sequenced sample was CD4+ or CD8+ T cells sorted from blood, obtained in a trial of the OX40 agonist ivuxolimab. This TCR was recovered from an adult with an advanced solid tumor such as melanoma, head and neck, liver or kidney cancer.

CDR3 coding DNA: TGTGCCAGCAGGGTCCAGTCGAACACCGGGGAGCTGTTTTTT. Translating it yields CASRVQSNTGELFF. The V gene is TRBV6-1, the J gene TRBJ2-2; no reliable D call. Looked up from germline, CDR1 is MNHNS and CDR2 is SASEGT. Trimming took 6 bases from V and 0 from J, leaving 8 bases between them. This CDR3 is 14 amino acids long.